This note documents a single T cell receptor beta chain sequence. What it binds is unknown. Every subset's genomic DNA went evenly onto several immunoSEQ plates. Produced via immunoSEQ multiplex PCR; TCRdb's table is partial and in-frame only. Counted here are 2 million to 2.5 million clones, approximately 95% occurring once; the ten biggest clones make up roughly 0.13%. The sample originates from a study of shared clonotypes between healthy human individuals. Overall study findings and caveats: Sorted-subset sequencing, rarefaction showed, was incomplete despite large depth. Donor clonotype sharing was expected to depend on sequencing depth.

The donors, healthy adults who were HIV-negative, had experienced no recent acute infections or vaccinations. The sequence derives from a man aged 18-30 years in good health. Sequencing was done on a sample of naive CD4+ T cells sorted from blood. Noted subset: CD45RA+ positively selected.

This CDR3 reads CASSLYGIAPQYF. DNA of the CDR3: TGTGCCAGCAGCTTGTATGGCATAGCTCCGCAGTATTTT. This chain uses TRBV5-6 with TRBJ2-3; D remains ambiguous. This CDR3 is built from 13 residues. Trimming cost V 1 base and J 10 bases, with 13 bases left between them. The germline V gene encodes CDR1 SGHDT and CDR2 YYEEEE.